The clone carrying this TCR beta chain was seen only once. This CDR3 contains 14 residues. The V and J ends lost 5 bases and 6 bases, in that order; junction bases with no gene match: 8. The V gene's germline CDR1 is SGHTA and CDR2 FQGNSA. The data were taken from a study of blood T cell repertoires in COVID-19. For the study at large: Sources were T cells, B-cell-depleted T cells, or PBMCs; the material itself was cDNA or gDNA.

Some clones are missing from TCRdb's copy, which holds only in-frame ones; the method was immunoSEQ multiplex PCR. This table has 100,000 to 150,000 clones, approximately 84% appearing once. The source of this sequence is a woman of 80 years or more with acute or convalescent COVID-19. J is TRBJ2-3 and V is TRBV7-2; 7 bases are a match to TRBD2. Sequenced material: peripheral blood. DNA of the CDR3: TGTGCCAGCAGCGCCGGACTAGTTGGTGATACGCAGTATTTT. It encodes CASSAGLVGDTQYF.